What follows describes a single T cell receptor (beta chain). The data stem from a study of blood T cell repertoires in COVID-19. Across the whole study: T cells, B-cell-depleted T cells, or PBMCs provided the cDNA or gDNA that served as material.

Original processing notes: Counts of nucleated cells, estimated from reference gene primer amplification, were obtained. Clones were sequenced by immunoSEQ multiplex PCR, and TCRdb holds only the in-frame ones, with some missing. V and J calls and clone size are as listed in that table; D and trimming were resolved from the DNA. The repertoire has approximately 35,000 clones, roughly nine tenths of them found once; the top ten carry nearly 10%. The sample comprised peripheral blood. This clonotype originated in a human donor with active COVID-19. The donor label of this sample is uncertain.

CDR3 sequence reads: CASSLGVSYSEQYF. CDR3 DNA: TGTGCCAGCAGTCTCGGGGTGTCCTATTCCGAGCAGTACTTC. This chain joins TRBV27 and TRBJ2-7; the D gene is possibly TRBD2 (5 bases). The CDR3 length is 14 residues. Germline V gene lookup returns CDR1 MNHEY and CDR2 SMNVEV (reference sequence). V lost 5 bases, J lost 6 bases, and 17 bases lay in between.